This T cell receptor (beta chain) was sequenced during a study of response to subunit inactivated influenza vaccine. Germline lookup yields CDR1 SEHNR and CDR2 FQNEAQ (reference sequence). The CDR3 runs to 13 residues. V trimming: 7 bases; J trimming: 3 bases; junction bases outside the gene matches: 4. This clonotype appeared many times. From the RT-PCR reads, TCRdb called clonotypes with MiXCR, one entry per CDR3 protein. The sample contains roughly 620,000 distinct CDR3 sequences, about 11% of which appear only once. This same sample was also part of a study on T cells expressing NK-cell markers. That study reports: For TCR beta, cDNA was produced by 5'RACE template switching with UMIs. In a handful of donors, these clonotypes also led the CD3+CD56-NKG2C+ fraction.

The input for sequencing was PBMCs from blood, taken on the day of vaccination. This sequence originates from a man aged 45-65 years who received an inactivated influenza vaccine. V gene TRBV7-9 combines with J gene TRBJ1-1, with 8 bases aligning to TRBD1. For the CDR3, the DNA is TGTGCCAGCACTCGGGACAGGTACACTGAAGCTTTCTTT. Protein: CASTRDRYTEAFF.